This T cell receptor beta chain was sequenced for a study of CD8 T cells in ankylosing spondylitis. A single record per CDR3 protein comes from TCRdb applying MiXCR to the 5' RACE reads. Among tens of thousands of distinct CDR3 sequences listed, under 3% were seen once. Germline V gene sequence: CDR1 SGDLS, CDR2 YYNGEE. V was trimmed by 0 bases and J by 7 bases, leaving 26 bases between them. This CDR3 is built from 19 residues. This clonotype was observed many times. The origin of this receptor is a female donor with ankylosing spondylitis or in good health (not recorded which). What was sequenced was blood, either unsorted or a sorted T cell fraction (not recorded which). The rearrangement uses TRBV9 and TRBJ2-1; tentatively, D is TRBD1 (5 bases). CDR3 protein: CASSVADSRTLRIGNEQFF. CDR3 coding DNA: TGTGCCAGCAGCGTAGCCGACAGCCGAACATTACGGATAGGGAATGAGCAGTTCTTC.